A single sample is the source of the 26 T cell receptor beta chains below, sequenced in a study of blood T cell repertoires in COVID-19. Clones were read by immunoSEQ multiplex PCR, and TCRdb kept only the in-frame ones, dropping some. This table holds fewer than 700,000 clones, approximately 88% found once. Sequencing used peripheral blood. The receptors shown here come from a woman aged 45-59 years with COVID-19, enrolled during active disease.

J is TRBJ2-7 and V is TRBV2; D remains ambiguous. Trimming took off 6 bases at V and 2 bases at J, with 8 bases between the two ends. The CDR3 runs 12 residues. The germline V gene encodes CDR1 SNHLY and CDR2 FYNNEI. Here the CDR3 reads CASRLSTYEQYF. The CDR3 DNA sequence: TGTGCCAGCAGGCTCTCTACCTACGAGCAGTACTTC.

This rearrangement joins TRBV19 to TRBJ2-7, with TRBD1 identical over 9 bases. The CDR3 has 15 amino acids. Germline assignment: CDR1 LNHDA and CDR2 SQIVND (reference sequence). The V and J ends lost 5 bases and 0 bases, in that order; junction bases with no gene match: 5. The CDR3: CASSPGTGSSYEQYF. CDR3 sequence (DNA): TGTGCCAGTAGTCCCGGGACAGGGAGCTCCTACGAGCAGTACTTC.

This clone was seen only a few times. The chain recombines TRBV30 with TRBJ1-6; tentatively, D is TRBD1 (5 bases). Germline V lookup: CDR1 GTSNPN, CDR2 SVGIG (reference sequence). Trimming left V 0 bases short and J 6 bases short, with 18 bases between. This CDR3 spans 17 amino acids. CDR3 in DNA: TGTGCCTGGAGTGTACTTGGTGGGGGAGGTGGTAATTCACCCCTCCACTTT. Translation: CAWSVLGGGGGNSPLHF.

The V gene is TRBV5-1, the J gene TRBJ2-3, with D possibly TRBD2 on 5 matching bases. The V end was cut by 3 bases, the J end by 6 bases, with 14 bases between. The CDR3 loop spans 14 amino acids. Germline V lookup: CDR1 SGHRS, CDR2 YFSETQ. The DNA for the CDR3 is TGCGCCAGCAGCTCTATGAGCGGTTACGATACGCAGTATTTT. This gives the protein CASSSMSGYDTQYF.

The chain employs TRBV2 and TRBJ1-1; 10 bases map to TRBD1. Per germline, CDR1 SNHLY and CDR2 FYNNEI. Losses at the gene ends were 4 bases for V and 4 bases for J; bases not matched to a gene: 3. CDR3 size: 14 residues. CDR3: CASSVRQGATEAFF. In DNA, the CDR3 is TGTGCCAGCAGTGTGAGACAGGGGGCCACTGAAGCTTTCTTT.

J is TRBJ2-7 and V is TRBV5-1; TRBD1 agrees at 9 bases. V was clipped by 0 bases and J by 5 bases; unmatched bases: 12. The CDR3 covers 17 residues. The V gene's germline CDR1 is SGHRS and CDR2 YFSETQ. CDR3 in DNA: TGCGCCAGCAGCTTGGTCTTGGGGACAGGGCGGCTCAACGAGCAGTACTTC. Its translation is CASSLVLGTGRLNEQYF. The full variable domain, with the rest looked up from reference TRBV5-1 and TRBJ2-7, is KAGVTQTPRYLIKTRGQQVTLSCSPISGHRSVSWYQQTPGQGLQFLFEYFSETQRNKGNFPGRFSGRQFSNSRSEMNVSTLELGDSALYLCASSLVLGTGRLNEQYFGPGTRLTVT.

The chain links TRBV7-3 to TRBJ2-1, with D tentatively TRBD2 (5 bases). This CDR3 has 12 amino acids. Between the trimmed V and J ends, which lost 4 bases and 8 bases, there was a span of 9 bases. Germline lookup yields CDR1 SGHTA and CDR2 FQGTGA. Here the CDR3 reads CASSSLGDEQFF. CDR3 nucleotide sequence: TGTGCCAGCAGCTCCTTGGGAGATGAGCAGTTCTTC.

The gene calls are TRBV3-1 (or the pseudogene TRBV3-2) and TRBJ2-7, with D tentatively TRBD1 (6 bases). Trimming removed 1 base from V and 2 bases from J, with 12 bases in between. CDR3 size: 15 residues. Germline assignment: CDR1 LGHDT and CDR2 YNNKEL (reference sequence). The CDR3 DNA reads as TGTGCCAGCAGCCAAGCTTCTACAGGGACCTACGAGCAGTACTTC. It codes for CASSQASTGTYEQYF.

The chain combines TRBV20-1 with TRBJ1-2; D call uncertain. Per germline, CDR1 DFQATT and CDR2 SNEGSKA (reference sequence). V was cut by 3 bases and J by 6 bases, with 8 bases left in between. CDR3 size: 11 residues. CDR3 region: CSARNTHGYTF. In nucleotides, the CDR3 is TGCAGTGCTAGGAACACGCATGGCTACACCTTC.

The chain employs TRBV5-1 and TRBJ1-2, with D possibly TRBD1 on 5 matching bases. The length of the CDR3 is 13 residues. Between the trimmed V and J ends, which lost 0 bases and 8 bases, there was a span of 11 bases. Germline values: CDR1 SGHRS, CDR2 YFSETQ. CDR3 sequence: CASSLEQGRGYTF. As DNA, the CDR3 is TGCGCCAGCAGCTTGGAGCAGGGAAGAGGCTACACCTTC.

This clone has a single count. The chain recombines TRBV7-6 with TRBJ1-4, with D hard to call. V was trimmed by 4 bases and J by 6 bases, leaving 15 bases between them. Germline V gene data show CDR1 as SGHVS and CDR2 as FNYEAQ. CDR3 length: 15 amino acids. For the CDR3, the DNA is TGTGCCAGCAGCTCTTCTCTTCGAGGCGATGAAAAACTGTTTTTT. It yields the protein CASSSSLRGDEKLFF.

The chain has TRBV6-5 and TRBJ1-1; possibly TRBD1 for D (5 bases). Germline CDR1 MNHEY, CDR2 SVGAGI. Trimming removed 8 bases at V and 0 bases at J, with 13 bases between. The length of the CDR3 is 14 residues. In nucleotides, the CDR3 is TGTGCCAGCGGTCGGGGGATCATGAACACTGAAGCTTTCTTT. Amino acid sequence: CASGRGIMNTEAFF.

The chain employs TRBV27 and TRBJ2-7; 7 nucleotides line up with TRBD1. The J segment lost 3 bases and the V segment lost 5 bases, leaving 7 bases of the junction unmatched. CDR1 and CDR2 (germline): MNHEY, SMNVEV (reference sequence). This CDR3 region has 14 residues. In DNA, the CDR3 is TGTGCCAGCAGTCCCTCGGGACAGATCTACGAGCAGTACTTC. It translates to CASSPSGQIYEQYF.

The rearrangement uses TRBV30 and TRBJ2-3; 7 nucleotides align to TRBD1. Losses at the gene ends were 2 bases for V and 2 bases for J; bases not matched to a gene: 7. This CDR3 comprises 15 residues. Germline CDR1 reads GTSNPN; CDR2 reads SVGIG (reference sequence). In nucleotides, the CDR3 is TGTGCCTGGAGTCGGGACAGTCCTATCACAGATACGCAGTATTTT. Translated, it gives CAWSRDSPITDTQYF.

The CDR3 DNA follows: TGTGCCAGCAGCTTCAGGGGGGAGGCAGATACGCAGTATTTT. It yields the protein CASSFRGEADTQYF. The rearrangement uses TRBV13 and TRBJ2-3; perhaps TRBD1 as D (7 bases). CDR3 size: 14 residues. Per germline, CDR1 PRHDT and CDR2 FYEKMQ (reference sequence). V lost 3 bases and J lost 4, with 11 bases in between.

V is TRBV28 and J is TRBJ2-7; a possible D gene is TRBD2 (7 bases). Trimming cost V 6 bases and J 2 bases, with 14 bases left between them. The CDR3 is made up of 14 amino acids. Germline loops: CDR1 MDHEN, CDR2 SYDVKM. The CDR3 region has the DNA TGTGCCAGCAGGTTGAGCGGGGACACCTACGAGCAGTACTTC. It translates to CASRLSGDTYEQYF.

The chain carries TRBV19 and TRBJ1-5; perhaps TRBD1 as D (5 bases). Germline V gives CDR1 LNHDA, CDR2 SQIVND (reference sequence). The CDR3 extends over 14 amino acids. V was trimmed by 6 bases and J by 0 bases, leaving 9 bases between them. This CDR3 is CASRGGNSNQPQHF. As DNA, the CDR3 is TGTGCCAGTAGGGGGGGGAATAGCAATCAGCCCCAGCATTTT. The whole variable domain, remainder taken from reference TRBV19 and TRBJ1-5, is DGGITQSPKYLFRKEGQNVTLSCEQNLNHDAMYWYRQDPGQGLRLIYYSQIVNDFQKGDIAEGYSVSREKKESFPLTVTSAQKNPTAFYLCASRGGNSNQPQHFGDGTRLSIL.

This chain connects TRBV13 to TRBJ2-7; 8 bases line up with TRBD2. Germline CDR1 and CDR2: PRHDT and FYEKMQ (reference sequence). The ends lost 4 bases at V and 3 bases at J; junction bases unmatched: 8. The CDR3 runs 15 residues. CDR3 DNA: TGTGCCAGCAGCTCGGGGACTAGACGATTCTACGAGCAGTACTTC. Its protein product is CASSSGTRRFYEQYF.

This chain joins TRBV6-5 and TRBJ2-7, with 8 bases matching TRBD1. CDR1 and CDR2 from the germline V gene are MNHEY and SVGAGI. After removal of 3 bases from V and 3 bases from J, the junction contained 7 bases not matched to a gene. The CDR3 extends over 15 amino acids. The CDR3 region is CASSYSRGQGYEQYF. For the CDR3, the DNA is TGTGCCAGCAGTTATAGCCGAGGACAGGGCTACGAGCAGTACTTC.

The genes are TRBV7-2 and TRBJ2-2, with 7 bases matching TRBD1. There are 15 residues in the CDR3. Germline CDR1 reads SGHTA; CDR2 reads FQGNSA. The V and J ends lost 4 bases and 5 bases, in that order; junction bases with no gene match: 7. This chain's CDR3 is CASSSDRDRTGELFF. CDR3 nucleotide sequence: TGTGCCAGCAGCTCCGACAGGGATCGGACCGGGGAGCTGTTTTTT.

Only a few counts were recorded for this clone. This sequence joins TRBV5-5 and TRBJ2-7, with 8 nucleotides matching TRBD1. V was pared by 4 bases and J by 2 bases, with 11 bases of the junction left unmatched. This CDR3 has 16 residues. Germline CDR1 reads SGHKS; CDR2 reads YYEKEE (reference sequence). The CDR3 DNA is TGTGCCAGCAGCAGGCGATCGGGACAGGACCCCTACGAGCAGTACTTC. Translating it yields CASSRRSGQDPYEQYF.

The chain links TRBV20-1 to TRBJ1-4, with D maybe TRBD1 (5 bases). Germline V gene data show CDR1 as DFQATT and CDR2 as SNEGSKA (reference sequence). The CDR3 is 14 amino acids. V gave up 3 bases and J gave up 5 bases, with 13 bases separating them. The CDR3 loop is CSASKVGANEKLFF. CDR3 coding DNA: TGCAGTGCTAGTAAGGTTGGGGCGAATGAAAAACTGTTTTTT.

The J gene is TRBJ2-3, the V gene TRBV10-3, with a tentative D call TRBD1 (6 bases). This CDR3 region has 16 residues. Looked up from germline, CDR1 is ENHRY and CDR2 is SYGVKD. V gave up 3 bases and J gave up 4 bases, with 17 bases separating them. The CDR3 loop reads CAISDIGGSMADTQYF. The CDR3 nucleotides are TGTGCCATCAGTGATATAGGGGGTAGTATGGCAGATACGCAGTATTTT.

The rearrangement links TRBV28 to TRBJ1-5, with D perhaps matching TRBD1 (6 bases). V was shortened by 7 bases and J by 5 bases, with 21 bases between the two germline ends. The CDR3 sequence is 16 residues long. Germline lookup yields CDR1 MDHEN and CDR2 SYDVKM. The CDR3 loop reads CASTLGGGLRDQPQHF. CDR3 coding DNA: TGTGCCAGCACCCTTGGGGGGGGGCTGAGGGATCAGCCCCAGCATTTT.

This clone was seen just once. The V gene is TRBV11-2, the J gene TRBJ1-6; 7 bases match TRBD1. V was pared by 2 bases and J by 4 bases, with 5 bases of the junction left unmatched. The germline gives CDR1 SGHAT, CDR2 FQNNGV. The CDR3 spans 16 residues. The DNA for the CDR3 is TGTGCCAGCAGCTTAACCGGGACAGCTTATAATTCACCCCTCCACTTT. As protein: CASSLTGTAYNSPLHF.

The chain uses TRBV6-5 and TRBJ1-2; D is undetermined. Trimming pared 0 bases from V and 6 bases from J, leaving 14 bases between. The CDR3 length is 15 residues. CDR1 is MNHEY, CDR2 SVGAGI, per germline. CDR3 coding DNA: TGTGCCAGCAGTTACTCCTTCACCGGGTTCGATGGCTACACCTTC. Amino acid sequence: CASSYSFTGFDGYTF.